This T cell receptor (beta chain) stems from a study of long-term antiretroviral therapy in people with HIV. General study results and limits: An increase in diversity followed ART, yet levels stayed below transplant donor controls. Across all time points, the repertoire was dominated by clones that expanded before ART.

On this clone itself: Its antigen is unknown.

V was cut by 4 bases and J by 2 bases, with 11 bases left in between. The CDR3 sequence is 13 residues long. Germline values: CDR1 GTSNPN, CDR2 SVGIG (reference sequence). A v3.0 immunoSEQ assay was performed at survey level. Generated by immunoSEQ multiplex PCR, the TCRdb table keeps only in-frame clones and is missing some. Here the sample spans over 15,000 clones, about 89% being singletons. The chain uses TRBV30 and TRBJ1-1, with D hard to call. The TCR comes from a woman in her thirties or forties with HIV. The sequences come from unsorted PBMCs, collected 0.6 years after starting antiretroviral therapy. The CDR3 reads CAWMFSGNTEAFF. CDR3 in DNA: TGTGCCTGGATGTTCTCGGGAAACACTGAAGCTTTCTTT.